This entry is about one T cell receptor beta chain. Its antigen has not been determined. Base qualities are missing; no much larger clone stands one base away. The cohort consisted of 600 or so healthy bone marrow donors. At the time of sampling, every cohort member was nominally healthy, though immune exposures that went unrecorded were likely present. The donor tested CMV seronegative and was one of the 352 seronegative cohort members. A peripheral blood sample was provided by each donor, and peripheral blood mononuclear cells were used for TCR beta sequencing. The Qiagen DNeasy Blood Extraction Kit was used to extract genomic DNA from the blood cell samples. This record comes from a study of cytomegalovirus exposure and HLA in healthy donors (dated by TCRdb to about 2017). General notes on the study: An earlier analysis of several hundred of the donors reported 250 to 300 Gb of sequence data and approximately 120 million unique TCR beta sequences obtained from about 180 million T cells. Of the 350 to 400 genotyped donors, 81% fell in the genetic ancestry cluster associated with self-reported Caucasian donors. An earlier analysis of several hundred of the donors applied high-throughput TCR beta sequencing to assess whether each TCR beta V gene segment acted as functional or pseudogenic. The later analysis used no new phenotypic data to find candidate immune exposures, relying instead on TCR beta sequences and their occurrence across donors. An early release covering just under 650 HLA-typed donors comprised about 320 gigabases of sequencing data and roughly 85 million unique TCR sequences. A later genetic analysis used genome-wide SNP genotypes for about three fifths of the 666 donors, treating that subset as a discovery cohort. A separate validation cohort of more than 100 different subjects was used in addition to the roughly 640-subject first cohort. About five DR-DQ haplotypes were treated as single units for association and clustering because of strong linkage in the cohort. The study profiled the T cell repertoires of hundreds of subjects by immunosequencing and related them to cytomegalovirus serostatus. The number of donors typed differed by locus, with about 620-630 for A, B, C, DRB1 and DQB1, 522 for DQA1, 600 to 610 for DPA1, and some 440 for DPB1. The study aimed to test whether signatures of past pathogen exposure could be identified by cataloging public T cell receptors. To study patterns of TCR occurrence, a later analysis re-analyzed previously published TCR beta repertoires from 550 to 800 donors and added high-resolution HLA genotyping. All discovery cohort repertoires had been generated using a single sequencing platform. Donor age, sex, ethnicity and CMV serostatus were collected together with the repertoire data. On average, around 240,000 unique TCR beta nucleotide sequences were sequenced per donor among 350 to 400 genotyped donors of the cohort, with roughly 20% of those sequences being non-productive. To predict cytomegalovirus infection status, the study combined high-throughput TCR immunosequencing, statistical association of individual TCRs with disease status, and machine learning. Class I and class II HLA loci were covered by the typing at four-digit resolution.

Summary of the overall study and its limitations: Several of the top co-occurrence clusters appeared to be linked to parvovirus B19, influenza, CMV and Epstein-Barr virus, according to a later analysis. Three of the identified cytomegalovirus-associated TCR beta chains were confirmed in vitro to be specific for cytomegalovirus antigens. The classifier was reported to diagnose cytomegalovirus status with high specificity and sensitivity in both the original cohort and the validation cohort. A cluster of highly shared sequence variants was judged likely to be a technical artifact of the sequencing pipeline. An association between a missense DCLRE1C variant and V-gene and J-gene trimming of TCR beta chains was found in a later genetic analysis and replicated in an independent cohort. At a false discovery rate of 0.05, a later analysis linked around 15,000 TCR beta sequences to specific HLA alleles. The presence/absence analyses assumed that sequencing depth was roughly uniform across donors, and that assumption may not be true. Correlated functional status among segregating V segments might be attributable to linkage disequilibrium, but an unknown experimental factor could not be ruled out. An earlier analysis of around 600 of the donors showed that most TCR beta V segments appeared in productive rearrangements either about 90% or about 30% of the time, which broadly matched IMGT annotations. The study gave a list of roughly 150 TCR beta chains associated with cytomegalovirus. In a later genetic analysis, fewer N-insertions in productive TCRs were reported among donors in an Asian-associated ancestry cluster than the approximately 710-donor mean. In a later analysis, the rate of TCR association differed among HLA loci, with DRB1 alleles having the most associated TCRs and HLA-C alleles having the fewest. Over 15 rarely observed V segments, including chromosome 9 orphons, were excluded from the earlier analysis of approximately 500 of the donors because counts were too low. In a later analysis, HLA-associated TCR beta chains showed more clonal expansion and lower generation probabilities than non-associated chains that were equally common. Across donors, most TCR sequences were observed very rarely, whereas some public TCRs were present in many individuals. For the cohort, immune exposure information was limited to CMV serostatus. Only TCR beta chains were sequenced in this cohort, and the absence of alpha or paired-chain data limited detectable features. Most CMV-associated TCR beta chains appeared to be HLA-restricted in a later analysis, and the HLA associations seemed to be driven largely by CMV exposure. Strong co-occurrence of HLA alleles, especially DR and DQ, made assigning TCR associations to individual alleles difficult. Because some donors lacked HLA typing at each locus, the association tests relied only on the typed subset. Some IMGT-functional V segments, including TRBV6-2 and TRBV6-3, could not be told apart with the 87-base-pair reads, so those segments were excluded. A further reported finding was that TCR beta sequences accurately predicted the HLA-A and HLA-B alleles for most subjects in the first cohort. It was suggested by the authors that the approach could potentially be generalized to other disease states and immunological phenotypes.

In the germline V gene, CDR1 corresponds to SGHTA and CDR2 to FQGTGA. The junction shows trimming of 5 bases on V and 2 bases on J, plus 16 bases between the germline ends. CDR3 length: 15 amino acids, cysteine to phenylalanine. Of the read, only the CDR3 DNA is kept; its 45 bases are in frame from base 1. The library was made by the immunoSEQ multiplex PCR assay. A mixture of 60 forward primers for TCR Vbeta segments and 13 reverse primers for TCR Jbeta segments was used in the multiplex PCR. The CDR3 region of rearranged TCR beta genes was amplified from genomic DNA with a multiplex PCR assay. Amplified TCR beta libraries were sequenced as 87-base-pair reads on the Illumina HiSeq System. The study's processing was this. A later analysis tallied 75 million to 85 million unique TCR beta chains across the 666 repertoires, and approximately 11 million of those chains were shared by two or more donors. Raw reads were error-corrected and collapsed into unique sequences by a nearest-neighbor algorithm in which closely related sequences were merged to remove PCR and sequencing errors. Alignment of CDR3 sequences to IMGT reference sequences was used to assign V, D and J gene segments. For a sequence to be retained, at least a six-nucleotide match to both a V gene segment and a J gene segment was required. Rearrangements were called productive when the CDR3 lacked stop codons and stayed in frame with V and J; all others were non-productive. CDR3 was defined by IMGT convention, running from the second conserved V-encoded cysteine to the conserved J-encoded phenylalanine. The earlier analysis of about 560 of the donors excluded any sequence lacking an unambiguous match to a single V gene segment. In an earlier analysis of roughly 500 of the donors, V segments were called functional above 56.7% productive rearrangements and were called segregating when the between-donor standard deviation exceeded 5%. To diagnose cytomegalovirus status from the catalog of TCR beta chain sequences, a statistical classification framework was built. In a later analysis, TCR nucleotide sequences were compared against IMGT/GENE-DB human TR gene sequences so that V and J genes could be assigned. A later analysis assigned CDR3 sequences and most-parsimonious VDJ recombination scenarios with the TCRdist pipeline. In a later analysis, every TCR beta chain was defined by the combination of its CDR3 amino acid sequence and its V-gene family, and reads without a unique V-gene family were dropped. In a later analysis, several hundred highly shared, low-generation-probability nucleotide sequences were removed to address suspected cross-contamination and a sequencing artifact. In a later analysis, a clonal expansion index was calculated for each public chain from normalized within-repertoire ranks of inferred template counts. In a later analysis, generation probabilities were computed with a VDJ recombination model fitted to out-of-frame rearrangements, and the resulting probabilities were checked against IGoR. In a later analysis, hypergeometric tests were used to score TCR-TCR, TCR-HLA and TCR-CMV co-occurrence, with a repertoire-size bias correction applied to TCR pairs. A later analysis estimated false discovery rates by permuting HLA or CMV assignments 20 times. In a later analysis, co-occurring TCRs were grouped using DBSCAN, and TCRdist sequence similarity was added for clustering within HLA-allele-positive subsets. Repertoires with fewer than 30,000 or more than 120,000 public chains, plus five repertoires with anomalous nucleotide sharing, were excluded from co-occurrence clustering. TCRdb took this table from immuneACCESS and kept in-frame rearrangements with V and J called. Such tables lack part of the clones; where checked against another copy, unresolved V genes explain under half of the gap, and the rest is unexplained. That table is the source of V, J and clone size, and D and trimming were worked out from the DNA. The sample table records roughly 160,000 clones; roughly four fifths of these occur just once. Around 2.5% of the sample belongs to the ten largest clones.

The V gene is TRBV7-3 and the J gene is TRBJ2-7; the D segment could be TRBD1, given 7 matching bases. The sequenced material came from PBMCs. This TCR derives from a female donor in good health and CMV-seronegative. The CDR3 protein is CASSKGGTEPYEQYF. The sequenced DNA is TGTGCCAGCAGCAAAGGAGGGACAGAGCCCTACGAGCAGTACTTC.